One sample yielded the 23 T cell receptor beta chains listed below, sequenced in a study of CD8 T cells in ankylosing spondylitis. Each CDR3 protein is one row after TCRdb ran MiXCR on the 5' RACE reads. The sample holds about 240,000 distinct CDR3 sequences, 7.5% to 9% seen once. Sequencing was done on a sample of blood, either unsorted or a sorted T cell fraction (not recorded which). The receptors shown here come from a male donor with ankylosing spondylitis or in good health (not recorded which).

This clonotype was observed many times. The chain has TRBV7-6 and TRBJ1-6; weak D call: TRBD1 (5 bases). Germline CDR1 is SGHVS and CDR2 is FNYEAQ. V was shortened by 5 bases and J by 14 bases, with 13 bases between the two germline ends. This CDR3 comprises 12 residues. CDR3: CASSVDSLTLHF. CDR3 in DNA: TGTGCCAGCAGCGTCGACAGCCTCACCCTCCACTTT.

This clonotype was found many times. The chain links TRBV20-1 to TRBJ1-1; TRBD1 might be the D (6 bases). V dropped 3 bases and J dropped 8 bases, with 13 bases sitting between them. The CDR3 is made up of 12 amino acids. Germline CDR1 reads DFQATT; CDR2 reads SNEGSKA (reference sequence). The chain's CDR3 is CSASSQGTEAFF. The CDR3 DNA reads TGCAGTGCTAGTTCCCAGGGGACCGAAGCTTTCTTT.

This clonotype was seen many times. CDR3 DNA: TGTGCCAGCAGCCAAGCCCCCCACGAGCAGTACTTC. It yields the protein CASSQAPHEQYF. This rearrangement joins TRBV3-1 to TRBJ2-7; D gene ambiguous. Looked up from germline, CDR1 is LGHDT and CDR2 is YNNKEL (reference sequence). The CDR3 loop spans 12 amino acids. Trimming took 1 base from V and 5 from J, leaving 6 bases between them.

The chain links TRBV6-2 or TRBV6-3 to TRBJ2-1; 12 bases are shared with TRBD2. Trimming took 7 bases from V and 6 from J; bases not matched to a gene: 4. Per germline, CDR1 MNHEY and CDR2 SVGEGT. The CDR3 sequence is 14 residues long. This CDR3 is CASTGLAGLNEQFF. CDR3 coding DNA: TGTGCCAGCACTGGACTAGCGGGACTCAATGAGCAGTTCTTC.

This clonotype was seen many times. The junction does not match germline at one end; this may be a read error. This chain joins TRBV9 and TRBJ2-3; no clear D. This CDR3 region has 15 residues. In germline, CDR1 is SGDLS, CDR2 YYNGEE. The CDR3 region has the DNA TGTGCCAGCAGCGTAGATGGCTTCGGCACGGATACGCAGTATTTT. Translating gives CASSVDGFGTDTQYF.

This clonotype came up a few times. The rearrangement joins TRBV19 to TRBJ1-3; D call uncertain. The germline V gene encodes CDR1 LNHDA and CDR2 SQIVND (reference sequence). The CDR3 spans 14 residues. The V gene lost 5 bases and the J gene lost 8 bases, with 16 bases spanning the gap. The CDR3 loop reads CASSPESGLDTIYF. CDR3 DNA sequence: TGTGCCAGTAGTCCGGAGTCCGGGTTGGACACCATATATTTT. Combining the CDR3 with reference TRBV19 and TRBJ1-3 gives the whole variable domain DGGITQSPKYLFRKEGQNVTLSCEQNLNHDAMYWYRQDPGQGLRLIYYSQIVNDFQKGDIAEGYSVSREKKESFPLTVTSAQKNPTAFYLCASSPESGLDTIYFGEGSWLTVV.

The V gene is TRBV19, the J gene TRBJ2-5; tentatively, D is TRBD2 (6 bases). The CDR3 extends over 16 amino acids. Per the germline V gene, CDR1 is LNHDA and CDR2 is SQIVND (reference sequence). V was cut by 5 bases and J by 5 bases, with 21 bases left in between. In DNA form, the CDR3 reads TGTGCCAGTAGTCCCAAAGGGACCGGAGGGTGGGAGACCCAGTACTTC. Protein: CASSPKGTGGWETQYF. The entire variable domain, with the rest obtained from reference TRBV19 and TRBJ2-5, is as follows: DGGITQSPKYLFRKEGQNVTLSCEQNLNHDAMYWYRQDPGQGLRLIYYSQIVNDFQKGDIAEGYSVSREKKESFPLTVTSAQKNPTAFYLCASSPKGTGGWETQYFGPGTRLLVL.

Concerning this clonotype itself: Possible read error: a much larger clone is one base away. CDR3 DNA sequence: TGCAGCGTGCTAGCGGGAGGCGGGAATGCGCAGTTCTTC. This translates into CSVLAGGGNAQFF. The chain is built from TRBV29-1 and TRBJ2-1; 11 bases map to TRBD2. Germline assignment: CDR1 SQVTM and CDR2 ANQGSEA. The CDR3 contains 13 residues.

This clonotype came up many times. The chain joins TRBV27 to TRBJ2-5, with D perhaps being TRBD1 or TRBD2 (5 bases each). CDR3 length: 14 amino acids. The V end was cut by 4 bases, the J end by 2 bases, with 11 bases between. The germline V gene has CDR1 MNHEY and CDR2 SMNVEV (reference sequence). The CDR3 region has the DNA TGTGCCAGCAGTTCAGGGACGGAACAAGAGACCCAGTACTTC. The encoded protein is CASSSGTEQETQYF.

There are many counts of this clonotype. The chain joins TRBV12-3 or TRBV12-4 to TRBJ1-1, with 7 positions matching TRBD1. CDR3 length: 14 amino acids. The V and J ends lost 6 bases and 0 bases, in that order; junction bases with no gene match: 4. The CDR3 loop is CASRTTGMNTEAFF. Written as DNA, the CDR3 is TGTGCCAGCAGAACGACAGGGATGAACACTGAAGCTTTCTTT.

This clonotype was seen repeatedly, ten times or more. The chain employs TRBV5-1 and TRBJ2-7; TRBD2 matches 12 bases. The CDR3 is 15 amino acids. V dropped 4 bases and J dropped 2; count of bases not matched to a gene: 4. Per the germline V gene, CDR1 is SGHRS and CDR2 is YFSETQ. CDR3 DNA sequence: TGCGCCAGCAGCCCACTAGCGGGAGGAACCTACGAGCAGTACTTC. Translating gives CASSPLAGGTYEQYF.

This clonotype was counted between two and nine times. This sequence joins TRBV5-1 and TRBJ1-6; 7 bases line up with TRBD1. V dropped 3 bases and J dropped 5; count of bases not matched to a gene: 8. The length of the CDR3 is 16 residues. Germline CDR1 and CDR2: SGHRS and YFSETQ. CDR3 DNA: TGCGCCAGCAGCTGGCGGGGACAGTTAGATAATTCACCCCTCCACTTT. It is translated as CASSWRGQLDNSPLHF.

There are many counts of this clonotype. This sequence joins TRBV20-1 and TRBJ2-1; TRBD2 agrees at 9 bases. The CDR3 spans 14 residues. V was clipped by 5 bases and J by 5 bases; unmatched bases: 7. The germline gives CDR1 DFQATT, CDR2 SNEGSKA (reference sequence). The CDR3: CSAHSGRGDNEQFF. The CDR3 DNA reads as TGCAGTGCTCATAGCGGGAGAGGCGACAATGAGCAGTTCTTC.

There are many counts of this clonotype. This rearrangement joins TRBV13 to TRBJ2-7; TRBD2 is a possible D gene (5 bases). Per germline, CDR1 PRHDT and CDR2 FYEKMQ (reference sequence). The CDR3 consists of 14 residues. V lost 1 base and J 0 bases, leaving 7 bases between the germline ends. The CDR3 nucleotides are TGTGCCAGCAGCTTAGAGGGAGTCTCCTACGAGCAGTACTTC. Translating it yields CASSLEGVSYEQYF.

J is TRBJ2-7 and V is TRBV5-1; no clear D. CDR3 size: 14 residues. V dropped 4 bases and J dropped 1 base, with 12 bases sitting between them. The germline V gene encodes CDR1 SGHRS and CDR2 YFSETQ. The CDR3 protein is CASSPLGNSYEQYF. In DNA form, the CDR3 reads TGCGCCAGCAGCCCCCTGGGGAATTCCTACGAGCAGTACTTC.

Many counts were recorded for this clonotype. The chain links TRBV6-2 or TRBV6-3 to TRBJ1-1, with unresolved D. The germline V and J ends were trimmed by 8 bases and 0 bases, with 13 bases remaining between them. The CDR3 has 14 amino acids. Germline CDR1 reads MNHEY; CDR2 reads SVGEGT. DNA of the CDR3: TGTGCCAGCGTACGGGCGGGTTTGAACACTGAAGCTTTCTTT. This encodes CASVRAGLNTEAFF.

Many counts were recorded for this clonotype. V usage is TRBV27 and J usage is TRBJ2-1, with 14 nucleotides matching TRBD2. The CDR3 spans 15 residues. Trimming at V came to 6 bases and at J to 9 bases, leaving 7 bases not matched to a gene. Germline V lookup: CDR1 MNHEY, CDR2 SMNVEV (reference sequence). Written as DNA, the CDR3 is TGTGCCAGCAGCCCGACTAGCGGGAGGGCCGGTGAGCAGTTCTTC. This encodes CASSPTSGRAGEQFF.

This clonotype has at least ten counts. The V and J genes are TRBV19 and TRBJ2-2; a possible D gene is TRBD1 (6 bases). Trimming took 7 bases from V and 6 from J, leaving 15 bases between them. The germline gives CDR1 LNHDA, CDR2 SQIVND (reference sequence). CDR3 length: 14 residues. CDR3 DNA: TGTGCCAGTACCTGGGGGCAGACGCCCGGGGAGCTGTTTTTT. Its protein product is CASTWGQTPGELFF.

This clonotype was seen at least ten times. This sequence joins TRBV7-2 and TRBJ2-1; D is undetermined. This CDR3 spans 17 amino acids. Deletions cut 1 base from V and 5 bases from J, with 18 bases between. Germline lookup yields CDR1 SGHTA and CDR2 FQGNSA. The chain's CDR3 is CASSLGLWASGHNEQFF. CDR3 nucleotide sequence: TGTGCCAGCAGCTTAGGTTTGTGGGCTAGTGGGCACAATGAGCAGTTCTTC.

This clonotype has a count of ten or more. CDR3 coding DNA: TGTGCCAGCAGGCAGGGCCGCCAGCCCCAGCATTTT. Translation gives CASRQGRQPQHF. The chain employs TRBV12-3 or TRBV12-4 and TRBJ1-5, with D possibly TRBD1 on 5 matching bases. V dropped 6 bases and J dropped 7 bases, with 10 bases sitting between them. The CDR3 is made up of 12 amino acids.

This clonotype has a count of ten or more. The rearrangement joins TRBV6-5 to TRBJ2-3; D is ambiguous. V shed 0 bases and J shed 2 bases, with 15 bases lying between them. From germline, CDR1 is MNHEY and CDR2 SVGAGI. This CDR3 contains 17 residues. The CDR3 loop is CASSYSWWARDTDTQYF. Written as DNA, the CDR3 is TGTGCCAGCAGTTACTCGTGGTGGGCTCGCGACACAGATACGCAGTATTTT.

This clonotype was recorded at least ten times. V is TRBV10-3 and J is TRBJ1-6; no firm D call. V was cut by 0 bases and J by 7 bases, with 4 bases left in between. The CDR3 totals 13 residues. CDR1 and CDR2 from the germline V gene are ENHRY and SYGVKD. The CDR3 nucleotides read TGTGCCATCAGTGAGTCGGAGAATTCACCCCTCCACTTT. Translating gives CAISESENSPLHF.

In its sample, this clonotype was seen many times. The chain combines TRBV28 with TRBJ2-2; the D is unclear. The CDR3 is made up of 13 amino acids. CDR1 is MDHEN, CDR2 SYDVKM, per germline. V was pared by 1 base and J by 2 bases, with 2 bases between. In nucleotides, the CDR3 is TGTGCCAGCAGTTTATCCAACACCGGGGAGCTGTTTTTT. This codes for CASSLSNTGELFF.